Given below is one T cell receptor beta chain in context. The data belong to a study of blood T cell repertoires in COVID-19. The protocol was immunoSEQ multiplex PCR, while the TCRdb copy is restricted to in-frame clones and leaves out a portion. The data contain 150,000 to 200,000 clones, 75% to 90% of them singletons. Germline values: CDR1 MNHEY, CDR2 SMNVEV (reference sequence). This CDR3 comprises 15 residues. Trimming cost V 0 bases and J 1 base; bases outside gene matches: 1. The rearrangement uses TRBV27 and TRBJ2-7; 9 bases match TRBD1. Input material: PBMCs or T cells enriched from blood (not recorded which). The receptor comes from a man between 40 and 49 years old who had recovered from COVID-19. CDR3 sequence (DNA): TGTGCCAGCAGTTTATCGACAGGGGGATCCTACGAGCAGTACTTC. Translated: CASSLSTGGSYEQYF.